These T cell receptor beta chains were read from a single sample in a study of shared clonotypes between healthy human individuals. The data were produced by immunoSEQ multiplex PCR, yet TCRdb's version contains in-frame clones alone and is incomplete. The sample has under 600,000 clones, around 97% seen once. Sequencing was done on a sample of naive CD4+ T cells sorted from blood. All receptors derive from a woman in her twenties or thirties in good health. The CDR3 runs from the conserved cysteine through the conserved F or W. The order of the fields is J gene, clone size, D gene, V gene, CDR3 DNA, CDR3 protein. The D gene is left open where the match is weak. Clone sizes are given selectively: once, few, many, or a class where the clone is expanded.

TRBJ1-1 . . TRBV6-5 TGTGCCAGCAGTTACGTCGGGGACACTGAAGCTTTCTTT CASSYVGDTEAFF
TRBJ2-7 . TRBD2 TRBV28 TGTGCCAGCAGCCTAGACCCAGCGGGAGGGCCGAGCTCCTACGAGCAGTACTTC CASSLDPAGGPSSYEQYF
TRBJ1-1 . . TRBV28 TGTGCCAGCAGTTCATTCCCCCGGACAGCGAACACTGAAGCTTTCTTT CASSSFPRTANTEAFF
TRBJ1-1 . . TRBV25-1 TGTGCCACTCAAATGGCAGGGCTGAACACTGAAGCTTTCTTT CATQMAGLNTEAFF
TRBJ2-5 . . TRBV6-6 TGTGCCAGCAGTTACATCGGGATACGCCAAGAGACCCAGTACTTC CASSYIGIRQETQYF
TRBJ2-7 . TRBD1 TRBV18 TGTGCCAGCTCCCAAGACAGGGGTAGCGAGCAGTACTTC CASSQDRGSEQYF
TRBJ2-7 . . TRBV9 TGTGCCAGCAGCCTCAATATATGGGAGGAGCAGTACTTC CASSLNIWEEQYF
TRBJ2-3 once . TRBV5-1 TGCGCCAGCAGCTTGTCAGGTAGCACAGATACGCAGTATTTT CASSLSGSTDTQYF
TRBJ1-5 . . TRBV19 TGTGCCAGTAGTTCGCGAGATGATAGCAATCAGCCCCAGCATTTT CASSSRDDSNQPQHF
TRBJ2-7 . . TRBV11-2 TGTGCCAGCAGCTTAGGGCTAGGTTTGAGCTCCTACGAGCAGTACTTC CASSLGLGLSSYEQYF